A selection of T cell receptor beta chains follows, all from one sample in a study of T cell clonotyping in hematopoietic cell transplantation. The table came from immunoSEQ multiplex PCR; TCRdb's copy has only in-frame clones and leaves some out. The data hold some 10,000 clones, with around 87% observed a single time. The source material was peripheral blood mononuclear cells, sampled before stem cell transplant. Source of these receptors: a woman in her 50s with chronic myeloid leukemia. Some clones in this sample may be carry-over from other donors' samples. The CDR3 runs from the conserved cysteine through the conserved F or W. Each record gives: D gene, J gene, clone size, V gene, CDR3 protein, CDR3 DNA. A D gene is named only where the DNA matches it firmly. Expanded clones get a size class; other rows say once, few or many, or leave the size out.

d_call: TRBD1
j_call: TRBJ1-1
clone_size: NA
v_call: TRBV6-5
cdr3_aa: CASSYRGPSAEALF
cdr3_nt: TGTGCCAGCAGTTATAGGGGGCCGAGCGCTGAAGCTCTCTTT

d_call: NA
j_call: TRBJ2-7
clone_size: NA
v_call: TRBV10-3
cdr3_aa: CAVNSYGGNYEQYF
cdr3_nt: TGTGCCGTTAATTCTTACGGGGGAAACTACGAGCAGTACTTC

d_call: TRBD1
j_call: TRBJ1-4
clone_size: NA
v_call: TRBV5-5
cdr3_aa: CASSLRTGVMKTNEKLFF
cdr3_nt: TGTGCCAGCAGCTTGAGGACAGGGGTTATGAAAACTAATGAAAAACTGTTTTTT

d_call: TRBD2
j_call: TRBJ2-1
clone_size: few
v_call: TRBV7-2
cdr3_aa: CASSLAAGGWYNEQFF
cdr3_nt: TGTGCCAGCAGCTTAGCAGCGGGAGGGTGGTACAATGAGCAGTTCTTC

d_call: NA
j_call: TRBJ2-1
clone_size: NA
v_call: TRBV19
cdr3_aa: CASSIEHSYNEQFF
cdr3_nt: TGTGCCAGTAGTATAGAACACTCCTACAATGAGCAGTTCTTC

d_call: TRBD2
j_call: TRBJ2-3
clone_size: once
v_call: TRBV2
cdr3_aa: CASSSIGTSGTDTQYF
cdr3_nt: TGTGCCAGCAGCTCAATCGGGACTAGCGGCACAGATACGCAGTATTTT

d_call: NA
j_call: TRBJ1-2
clone_size: NA
v_call: TRBV28
cdr3_aa: CASSLGGSHGYTF
cdr3_nt: TGTGCCAGCAGTTTGGGGGGAAGCCATGGCTACACCTTC

d_call: NA
j_call: TRBJ2-2
clone_size: NA
v_call: TRBV28
cdr3_aa: CASSLWGANGELFF
cdr3_nt: TGTGCCAGCAGTTTATGGGGGGCAAACGGGGAGCTGTTTTTT

d_call: TRBD2
j_call: TRBJ2-5
clone_size: NA
v_call: TRBV28
cdr3_aa: CASSQGTSGRALIETQYF
cdr3_nt: TGTGCCAGCAGCCAAGGGACTAGCGGGAGGGCCTTAATAGAGACCCAGTACTTC

d_call: NA
j_call: TRBJ2-7
clone_size: NA
v_call: TRBV6-5
cdr3_aa: CASSFFGREQYF
cdr3_nt: TGTGCCAGCAGTTTCTTTGGACGGGAGCAGTACTTC

d_call: NA
j_call: TRBJ1-5
clone_size: NA
v_call: TRBV5-6
cdr3_aa: CASSLGTLGPQHF
cdr3_nt: TGTGCCAGCAGCTTGGGCACCTTGGGGCCCCAGCATTTT

d_call: TRBD2
j_call: TRBJ2-7
clone_size: NA
v_call: TRBV6-1
cdr3_aa: CASRSTSGSHYEQYF
cdr3_nt: TGTGCCAGCAGGTCGACTAGCGGGAGTCACTACGAGCAGTACTTC

d_call: TRBD2
j_call: TRBJ2-3
clone_size: NA
v_call: TRBV5-4
cdr3_aa: CASSFAGGGTDTQYF
cdr3_nt: TGTGCCAGCAGCTTTGCGGGAGGGGGCACAGATACGCAGTATTTT

d_call: NA
j_call: TRBJ2-3
clone_size: once
v_call: TRBV2
cdr3_aa: CASASGVQDTQYF
cdr3_nt: TGTGCCAGCGCCTCAGGGGTTCAAGATACGCAGTATTTT

d_call: NA
j_call: TRBJ1-1
clone_size: NA
v_call: TRBV7-2
cdr3_aa: CASSPGRTANTEAFF
cdr3_nt: TGTGCCAGCAGCCCAGGCCGGACGGCGAACACTGAAGCTTTCTTT

d_call: NA
j_call: TRBJ1-1
clone_size: NA
v_call: TRBV9
cdr3_aa: CASSVGTINTEAFF
cdr3_nt: TGTGCCAGCAGCGTCGGGACAATTAACACTGAAGCTTTCTTT

d_call: NA
j_call: TRBJ2-7
clone_size: NA
v_call: TRBV28
cdr3_aa: CASSGKRRDGYEQYF
cdr3_nt: TGTGCCAGCAGCGGAAAGCGGAGGGACGGGTACGAGCAGTACTTC

d_call: NA
j_call: TRBJ2-7
clone_size: few
v_call: TRBV4-1
cdr3_aa: CASSQAAGLREQYF
cdr3_nt: TGCGCCAGCAGCCAAGCGGCGGGATTACGCGAGCAGTACTTC

d_call: TRBD2
j_call: TRBJ2-3
clone_size: once
v_call: TRBV13
cdr3_aa: CASRGRDGRAGEDTQYF
cdr3_nt: TGTGCCAGCAGGGGCCGAGATGGCAGGGCGGGAGAAGATACGCAGTATTTT

d_call: NA
j_call: TRBJ2-1
clone_size: NA
v_call: TRBV7-2
cdr3_aa: CASSLTDFEQFF
cdr3_nt: TGTGCCAGCAGCTTAACGGACTTTGAGCAGTTCTTC

d_call: NA
j_call: TRBJ2-7
clone_size: NA
v_call: TRBV6-1
cdr3_aa: CASVGETSYEQYF
cdr3_nt: TGTGCCAGCGTTGGGGAAACTTCCTACGAGCAGTACTTC

d_call: NA
j_call: TRBJ1-1
clone_size: NA
v_call: TRBV6-5
cdr3_aa: CASSYRGRGTEAFF
cdr3_nt: TGTGCCAGCAGTTATCGAGGCAGGGGCACTGAAGCTTTCTTT

d_call: TRBD2
j_call: TRBJ2-1
clone_size: NA
v_call: TRBV30
cdr3_aa: CAWEPGTRNEQFF
cdr3_nt: TGTGCCTGGGAACCCGGGACTAGGAATGAGCAGTTCTTC

d_call: NA
j_call: TRBJ2-6
clone_size: NA
v_call: TRBV30
cdr3_aa: CASPTPHFSGANVLTF
cdr3_nt: TGTGCCTCTCCGACTCCTCACTTTTCCGGGGCCAACGTCCTGACTTTC

d_call: TRBD1
j_call: TRBJ2-7
clone_size: once
v_call: TRBV7-2
cdr3_aa: CASSFGTGVGEQYF
cdr3_nt: TGTGCCAGCAGCTTTGGGACAGGGGTCGGCGAGCAGTACTTC

d_call: NA
j_call: TRBJ1-2
clone_size: NA
v_call: TRBV5-1
cdr3_aa: CASSPSATDYGYTF
cdr3_nt: TGCGCCAGCAGTCCTTCGGCGACAGACTATGGCTACACCTTC

d_call: NA
j_call: TRBJ1-3
clone_size: NA
v_call: TRBV5-6
cdr3_aa: CASSWQAGNTIYF
cdr3_nt: TGTGCCAGCAGCTGGCAGGCTGGAAACACCATATATTTT

d_call: NA
j_call: TRBJ2-5
clone_size: NA
v_call: TRBV2
cdr3_aa: CASRWTFRYQETQYF
cdr3_nt: TGTGCCAGCAGGTGGACTTTTAGGTACCAAGAGACCCAGTACTTC

d_call: TRBD1
j_call: TRBJ2-2
clone_size: NA
v_call: TRBV7-9
cdr3_aa: CASSSRPSGTGGAAGELFF
cdr3_nt: TGTGCCAGCAGCTCCCGCCCCTCCGGGACAGGGGGCGCAGCCGGGGAGCTGTTTTTT

d_call: TRBD1
j_call: TRBJ2-2
clone_size: once
v_call: TRBV30
cdr3_aa: CAWRIDRDAGELFF
cdr3_nt: TGTGCCTGGCGCATTGACAGGGACGCCGGGGAGCTGTTTTTT

d_call: NA
j_call: TRBJ1-3
clone_size: NA
v_call: TRBV7-9
cdr3_aa: CASSLGPPGAGDTIYF
cdr3_nt: TGTGCCAGCAGCTTGGGACCACCAGGGGCCGGAGACACCATATATTTT

d_call: NA
j_call: TRBJ2-3
clone_size: NA
v_call: TRBV14
cdr3_aa: CASSLRGRGSTDTQYF
cdr3_nt: TGTGCCAGCAGCCTAAGAGGCAGGGGCAGCACAGATACGCAGTATTTT

d_call: NA
j_call: TRBJ1-1
clone_size: NA
v_call: TRBV29-1
cdr3_aa: CSPRGERGEAFF
cdr3_nt: TGCAGCCCGCGAGGAGAACGGGGCGAAGCTTTCTTT

d_call: NA
j_call: TRBJ2-1
clone_size: NA
v_call: TRBV9
cdr3_aa: CASSVRSGTNEQFF
cdr3_nt: TGTGCCAGCAGCGTAAGGTCGGGCACGAATGAGCAGTTCTTC

d_call: NA
j_call: TRBJ1-1
clone_size: few
v_call: TRBV11-2
cdr3_aa: CASSYQFSEAFF
cdr3_nt: TGTGCCAGCAGTTATCAGTTCAGCGAAGCTTTCTTT

d_call: NA
j_call: TRBJ1-1
clone_size: once
v_call: TRBV11-2
cdr3_aa: CASSSGRGFDTEAFF
cdr3_nt: TGTGCCAGCAGCTCGGGTCGAGGGTTCGACACTGAAGCTTTCTTT

d_call: NA
j_call: TRBJ1-5
clone_size: NA
v_call: TRBV19
cdr3_aa: CASSMGVVQPQHF
cdr3_nt: TGTGCCAGTAGTATGGGGGTAGTTCAGCCCCAGCATTTT

d_call: NA
j_call: TRBJ2-7
clone_size: NA
v_call: TRBV5-1
cdr3_aa: CASSLQEGEQYF
cdr3_nt: TGCGCCAGCAGCTTACAAGAGGGAGAGCAGTACTTC

d_call: NA
j_call: TRBJ1-5
clone_size: NA
v_call: TRBV2
cdr3_aa: CASSEGATSNQPQHF
cdr3_nt: TGTGCCAGCAGTGAGGGGGCAACGAGCAATCAGCCCCAGCATTTT

d_call: NA
j_call: TRBJ2-3
clone_size: NA
v_call: TRBV23-1
cdr3_aa: CASSQTSEDTQYF
cdr3_nt: TGCGCCAGCAGTCAAACTTCTGAGGATACGCAGTATTTT

d_call: NA
j_call: TRBJ2-5
clone_size: NA
v_call: TRBV7-2
cdr3_aa: CASSSRSQETQYF
cdr3_nt: TGTGCCAGCAGCTCCCGATCCCAAGAGACCCAGTACTTC

d_call: NA
j_call: TRBJ1-5
clone_size: NA
v_call: TRBV10-1
cdr3_aa: CASSESGPQPQHF
cdr3_nt: TGCGCCAGCAGTGAGTCTGGGCCACAGCCCCAGCATTTT